The next 26 T cell receptor beta chains were all read from a single sample in a study of blood T cell repertoires in COVID-19. Profiling relied on immunoSEQ multiplex PCR, and the TCRdb table lists in-frame clones only, not all of them. The data show hundreds of thousands of clones, 90% seen once. The specimen sequenced was PBMCs or T cells enriched from blood (not recorded which). The receptors derive from a man in his sixties who had recovered from COVID-19.

The gene calls are TRBV11-2 and TRBJ2-3, with a possible D match to TRBD2 (5 bases). Germline CDR1 reads SGHAT; CDR2 reads FQNNGV. With 6 bases removed from V and 0 bases from J, the gap between germline ends came to 19 bases. The CDR3 is 17 amino acids. CDR3 sequence (DNA): TGTGCCAGCAGTCGGGGATTGTCGGGTATTAGCACAGATACGCAGTATTTT. Its protein is CASSRGLSGISTDTQYF.

This chain links TRBV5-1 with TRBJ2-7, with 12 positions matching TRBD1. Germline V gene sequence: CDR1 SGHRS, CDR2 YFSETQ. The trim removed 4 bases at V and 7 bases at J, leaving 6 bases unmatched. The CDR3 spans 14 residues. CDR3 sequence: CASSTGQGAGEQYF. The DNA of the CDR3 is TGCGCCAGCAGCACGGGACAGGGGGCGGGGGAGCAGTACTTC.

The chain recombines TRBV6-1 with TRBJ2-3; 8 positions match TRBD2. Trimming at V came to 0 bases and at J to 0 bases, leaving 11 bases not matched to a gene. CDR1 is MNHNS and CDR2 is SASEGT in the germline V gene. CDR3 size: 19 residues. CDR3 bases: TGTGCCAGCAGTGAAGCGCTTCGCCGGGGGGGGTCTAGCACAGATACGCAGTATTTT. This encodes CASSEALRRGGSSTDTQYF.

The chain has TRBV5-4 and TRBJ1-1; no reliable D call. V was cut by 5 bases and J by 0 bases, with 5 bases left in between. The CDR3 has 12 amino acids. Germline V gives CDR1 SGHNT, CDR2 YYREEE (reference sequence). The CDR3 DNA reads as TGTGCCAGCAGGGCAGTGAACACTGAAGCTTTCTTT. Protein sequence: CASRAVNTEAFF.

The chain carries TRBV12-2 and TRBJ2-7; the D call TRBD1 from the table was never checked on the DNA. TRBV12-2 is a listed pseudogene. CDR3 size: 18 residues. The CDR3 reads CASRPNQGGHQSSYEQYF. The CDR3 DNA sequence: TGTGCAAGTCGCCCCAACCAGGGGGGACACCAGAGCTCCTACGAGCAGTACTTC.

The genes are TRBV15 and TRBJ2-7; 8 bases are shared with TRBD2. This CDR3 contains 12 residues. Germline assignment: CDR1 LNHNV and CDR2 YYDKDF (reference sequence). Trimming cost V 5 bases and J 6 bases; bases outside gene matches: 3. The CDR3 DNA sequence: TGTGCCACCAGCGCGGGGGGCCCCGAGCAGTACTTC. Its translation is CATSAGGPEQYF.

This chain connects TRBV10-2 to TRBJ1-2; no firm D call. The ends were cut back, 7 bases at V and 1 base at J, with 13 bases in the middle. This CDR3 has 14 residues. Germline CDR1 WSHSY, CDR2 SAAADI. The chain's CDR3 is CASNPSNFNYGYTF. Here the CDR3 DNA reads TGCGCCAGCAACCCCTCAAACTTTAACTATGGCTACACCTTC.

A word on this clone: Compared with germline, one end of the junction differs, possibly owing to a read error. The chain uses TRBV7-7 and TRBJ2-1, with 7 bases lining up with TRBD2. The V gene's germline CDR1 is SSHAT and CDR2 FNYEAQ (reference sequence). This CDR3 contains 13 residues. The CDR3 region is CASSPWEGREQFF. DNA for the CDR3: TGTGCTAGCAGCCCATGGGAGGGCCGCGAGCAGTTCTTC.

On this clone itself: Germline and junction disagree at one end, which may indicate a read error. The chain is built from TRBV7-7 and TRBJ2-5, with D perhaps TRBD2 (6 bases). CDR1 is SSHAT and CDR2 is FNYEAQ in the germline V gene (reference sequence). The CDR3 extends over 15 amino acids. This CDR3 reads CASSPSTHGGETQYF. The CDR3, as DNA: TGTGCTAGCAGCCCCAGCACCCACGGAGGGGAGACCCAGTACTTC.

The rearrangement joins TRBV5-8 to TRBJ1-3, with 7 positions matching TRBD1. Germline V CDR1 and CDR2: SGHTS, YDEGEE. CDR3 length: 18 residues. The trim removed 4 bases at V and 0 bases at J, leaving 13 bases unmatched. The CDR3 DNA reads TGTGCCAGCAGCGCCCGGGACAGATACCTCTACTCTGGAAACACCATATATTTT. This encodes CASSARDRYLYSGNTIYF.

The chain joins TRBV9 to TRBJ2-3, with TRBD2 matching 8 bases. V trimming: 0 bases; J trimming: 4 bases; junction bases outside the gene matches: 7. CDR1 is SGDLS, CDR2 YYNGEE, per germline. The CDR3 contains 16 residues. The CDR3 nucleotides are TGTGCCAGCAGCGTAGTGGGCGGGGGGCCTGCAGATACGCAGTATTTT. This gives the protein CASSVVGGGPADTQYF.

The chain recombines TRBV7-3 with TRBJ1-6; the D gene is possibly TRBD1 (5 bases). Trimming shortened V by 5 bases and J by 11 bases, and 19 bases separated the two germline ends. Germline CDR1 and CDR2: SGHTA and FQGTGA. CDR3 size: 15 residues. CDR3 amino acids: CASSLSTSQGAPLHF. The CDR3 DNA is TGTGCCAGCAGCCTCTCGACATCTCAAGGGGCACCCCTCCACTTT.

This clone was seen just once. This chain links TRBV15 with TRBJ2-1; TRBD1 agrees at 9 bases. J gave up 8 bases and V 0 bases, and 5 bases lay outside the gene matches. This CDR3 spans 15 amino acids. The V gene's germline CDR1 is LNHNV and CDR2 YYDKDF (reference sequence). DNA for the CDR3: TGTGCCACCAGCAGAGACGGGACAGGGTTTTATGAGCAGTTCTTC. The encoded protein is CATSRDGTGFYEQFF.

The rearrangement links TRBV7-2 to TRBJ2-1; D is unclear. The CDR3 contains 15 residues. Germline V gives CDR1 SGHTA, CDR2 FQGNSA. Trimming left V 1 base short and J 7 bases short, with 14 bases between. This chain's CDR3 is CASSLDSAPINEQFF. Here the CDR3 DNA reads TGTGCCAGCAGCTTAGACTCCGCTCCAATAAATGAGCAGTTCTTC. The full variable domain, rest sourced from reference TRBV7-2 and TRBJ2-1, is GAGVSQSPSNKVTEKGKDVELRCDPISGHTALYWYRQSLGQGLEFLIYFQGNSAPDKSGLPSDRFSAERTGGSVSTLTIQRTQQEDSAVYLCASSLDSAPINEQFFGPGTRLTVL.

The chain links TRBV27 to TRBJ2-2; tentative D call: TRBD2 (6 bases). The CDR3 covers 14 residues. Trimming pared 9 bases from V and 1 base from J, leaving 12 bases between. Germline V gene sequence: CDR1 MNHEY, CDR2 SMNVEV (reference sequence). The CDR3 sequence: CASLVGGNTGELFF. The DNA of the CDR3 is TGTGCCAGTCTAGTGGGGGGGAACACCGGGGAGCTGTTTTTT.

The V gene is TRBV5-6, the J gene TRBJ2-5, with a tentative D call TRBD1 (6 bases). Trimming removed 4 bases from V and 5 bases from J, with 18 bases in between. This CDR3 is 15 amino acids long. Looked up from germline, CDR1 is SGHDT and CDR2 is YYEEEE. The CDR3 DNA reads TGTGCCAGCAGCGCCTCAGGGGACCTGCCGGAGACCCAGTACTTC. Protein product: CASSASGDLPETQYF.

The rearrangement links TRBV5-1 to TRBJ2-6, with D perhaps matching TRBD2 (6 bases). From germline, CDR1 is SGHRS and CDR2 YFSETQ. The CDR3 has 19 residues. V was pared by 1 base and J by 1 base, with 18 bases between. The CDR3 here is CASSLSMGSAGSGANVLTF. The CDR3 nucleotides read TGCGCCAGCAGCTTGTCTATGGGCTCTGCGGGGTCTGGGGCCAACGTCCTGACTTTC.

The chain uses TRBV2 and TRBJ2-7, with 13 positions matching TRBD2. The ends lost 9 bases at V and 6 bases at J; junction bases unmatched: 8. The CDR3 has 14 residues. Germline lookup yields CDR1 SNHLY and CDR2 FYNNEI. The DNA of the CDR3 is TGTGCCAGTGGGACTAGCGGGATTGCAGCCGAGCAGTACTTC. Protein sequence: CASGTSGIAAEQYF.

The chain is built from TRBV6-5 and TRBJ2-7; tentative D call: TRBD1 (6 bases). Germline CDR1 reads MNHEY; CDR2 reads SVGAGI. V gave up 2 bases and J gave up 2 bases, with 10 bases separating them. CDR3 length equals 14 residues. CDR3 in DNA: TGTGCCAGCAGTTACGGGGGCAGAACCTACGAGCAGTACTTC. The encoded protein is CASSYGGRTYEQYF.

The V gene is TRBV19, the J gene TRBJ1-5; D gene ambiguous. V gave up 10 bases and J gave up 1 base, with 11 bases separating them. Per the germline V gene, CDR1 is LNHDA and CDR2 is SQIVND (reference sequence). The CDR3 length is 13 residues. The CDR3 DNA follows: TGTGCCACCAAAAATCGGAGCAATCAGCCCCAGCATTTT. Protein: CATKNRSNQPQHF.

This chain joins TRBV20-1 and TRBJ2-1; D is unresolved. The V end was cut by 3 bases, the J end by 0 bases, with 9 bases between. The CDR3 consists of 14 residues. In germline, CDR1 is DFQATT, CDR2 SNEGSKA (reference sequence). CDR3 protein: CSASLPGSYNEQFF. CDR3 DNA: TGCAGTGCTAGTCTCCCGGGCTCCTACAATGAGCAGTTCTTC.

The chain uses TRBV18 and TRBJ1-5; 8 positions agree with TRBD1. V lost 2 bases, J lost 2 bases, and 2 bases stayed unmatched. Germline V gene lookup returns CDR1 KGHSH and CDR2 LQKENI. CDR3 length: 15 residues. The CDR3 nucleotides are TGTGCCAGCTCACCATCGACAGGGGGCAATCAGCCCCAGCATTTT. Its translation is CASSPSTGGNQPQHF.

The chain employs TRBV27 and TRBJ1-6, with TRBD1 as a possible D gene (6 bases). Deletions cut 6 bases from V and 5 bases from J, with 14 bases between. The CDR3 runs 15 residues. In germline, CDR1 is MNHEY, CDR2 SMNVEV (reference sequence). The CDR3 DNA reads as TGTGCCAGCAGCACAGGGACCTGGGATAATTCACCCCTCCACTTT. It codes for CASSTGTWDNSPLHF.

This clone was picked up one time. The chain uses TRBV6-5 and TRBJ2-1; D might be TRBD1 (6 bases). The length of the CDR3 is 15 residues. CDR1 and CDR2 from the germline V gene are MNHEY and SVGAGI. V shed 5 bases and J shed 7 bases, with 18 bases lying between them. The DNA of the CDR3 is TGTGCCAGCAGTACCCGGGACATGGTTGGTAATGAGCAGTTCTTC. This translates into CASSTRDMVGNEQFF.

The table lists this clone with a count of one. The rearrangement links TRBV28 to TRBJ2-7; 9 nucleotides align to TRBD1. After removal of 6 bases from V and 2 bases from J, the junction contained 2 bases not matched to a gene. The CDR3 has 13 residues. CDR1 and CDR2 from the germline V gene are MDHEN and SYDVKM. The CDR3 nucleotides read TGTGCCAGCAGACAGGGGGCGGCCTACGAGCAGTACTTC. It specifies CASRQGAAYEQYF.

This chain uses TRBV14 with TRBJ1-3; D unresolved. The CDR3 is 16 amino acids. Germline V gene sequence: CDR1 SGHDN, CDR2 FVKESK. V lost 4 bases to trimming and J lost 4 bases, with 17 bases between them. CDR3 loop: CASSPLLGSSGNTIYF. CDR3 DNA sequence: TGTGCCAGCAGCCCCCTTCTGGGCTCATCCGGAAACACCATATATTTT.